This passage covers 16 T cell receptor beta chains from one sample sequenced in a study of T-cell reconstitution after alpha-beta-depleted transplantation in children. TCRbeta library preparation incorporated unique molecular identifiers. TCRdb re-derived calls from the PCR reads in MiXCR, one entry per CDR3 protein. This repertoire shows around 600,000 distinct CDR3 sequences, more than 20% found once; its top ten account for roughly 13%. Here the sequenced sample was PBMCs, mostly from graft donor cells, taken 360 days after TCRalphabeta/CD19-depleted stem cell transplant. Receptor source: a boy in the first two years of life who had a stem cell transplant for acute myeloid leukemia, so the T cells may come from the graft donor.

Only a few counts were recorded for this clonotype. The chain is built from TRBV4-2 and TRBJ1-4; D is undetermined. Germline assignment: CDR1 LGHNA and CDR2 YNFKEQ. The CDR3 totals 13 residues. CDR3 region: CGTRIEGNEKLFF. The CDR3 DNA is TGTGGCACCCGGATTGAGGGTAATGAAAAACTGTTTTTT.

This clonotype was observed a few times. The chain has TRBV6-5 and TRBJ2-2, with unresolved D. Germline assignment: CDR1 MNHEY and CDR2 SVGAGI. Trimming pared 6 bases from V and 5 bases from J, leaving 10 bases between. This CDR3 has 13 residues. In DNA form, the CDR3 reads TGTGCCAGCAGATCTACTGGGACCGGGGAGCTGTTTTTT. It yields the protein CASRSTGTGELFF.

This chain connects TRBV28 to TRBJ1-5, with no clear D. Germline CDR1 and CDR2: MDHEN and SYDVKM. The CDR3 consists of 13 residues. V lost 2 bases and J lost 6, with 8 bases in between. CDR3 coding DNA: TGTGCCAGCAGTTTAGGGCAAATTCAGCCCCAGCATTTT. It codes for CASSLGQIQPQHF. The entire variable domain, with the rest obtained from reference TRBV28 and TRBJ1-5, is as follows: DVKVTQSSRYLVKRTGEKVFLECVQDMDHENMFWYRQDPGLGLRLIYFSYDVKMKEKGDIPEGYSVSREKKERFSLILESASTNQTSMYLCASSLGQIQPQHFGDGTRLSIL.

The chain combines TRBV7-2 with TRBJ1-6, with no clear D. Germline CDR1 reads SGHTA; CDR2 reads FQGNSA. V lost 0 bases and J 0 bases, leaving 12 bases between the germline ends. This CDR3 has 18 residues. The DNA for the CDR3 is TGTGCCAGCAGCTTAGCACCTCTTCCAGGCTCCTATAATTCACCCCTCCACTTT. This codes for CASSLAPLPGSYNSPLHF. The whole variable domain, filled in from reference TRBV7-2 and TRBJ1-6, reads GAGVSQSPSNKVTEKGKDVELRCDPISGHTALYWYRQSLGQGLEFLIYFQGNSAPDKSGLPSDRFSAERTGGSVSTLTIQRTQQEDSAVYLCASSLAPLPGSYNSPLHFGNGTRLTVT.

Concerning this clonotype: Because the CDR3's place on the DNA is in doubt, the DNA is left out and the CDR3 is given as listed by TCRdb. The rearrangement uses TRBV21-1 and TRBJ2-7; the D segment call TRBD1 is taken from the table without a DNA check. TRBV21-1 has pseudogene status. 15 amino acids form the CDR3, both terminal residues included. The CDR3: CASSKVGPGIYEQYV.

This clonotype showed up many times. The chain uses TRBV29-1 and TRBJ2-3; no clear D. Trimming removed 7 bases from V and 6 bases from J, with 14 bases in between. The germline V gene encodes CDR1 SQVTM and CDR2 ANQGSEA. CDR3 length: 12 residues. The CDR3 reads CSDSPRLDTQYF. CDR3 in DNA: TGCAGCGATAGCCCTCGCCTGGATACGCAGTATTTT.

The rearrangement uses TRBV6-1 and TRBJ2-1; 7 positions match TRBD1. Unmatched junction bases numbered 11, after V lost 7 bases and J lost 5 bases. The CDR3 has 15 residues. Germline lookup yields CDR1 MNHNS and CDR2 SASEGT. CDR3 in amino acids: CASKRNRGEDNEQFF. The CDR3 coding sequence is TGTGCCAGCAAACGCAACAGGGGCGAGGACAATGAGCAGTTCTTC.

V gene TRBV15 combines with J gene TRBJ1-1, with D perhaps TRBD1 (6 bases). The CDR3 runs to 15 residues. CDR1 is LNHNV, CDR2 YYDKDF, per germline (reference sequence). V lost 10 bases and J lost 1, with 19 bases in between. This CDR3 reads CASRRYTGTNTEAFF. The CDR3 DNA follows: TGTGCCAGCCGACGTTATACAGGGACGAACACTGAAGCTTTCTTT.

This sequence joins TRBV10-3 and TRBJ2-5, with 7 bases lining up with TRBD2. The CDR3 contains 16 residues. Germline lookup yields CDR1 ENHRY and CDR2 SYGVKD. V was pared by 3 bases and J by 5 bases, with 12 bases of the junction left unmatched. This CDR3 reads CAISERAGPSRETQYF. DNA for the CDR3: TGTGCCATCAGTGAAAGAGCGGGGCCCTCCCGGGAGACCCAGTACTTC.

This rearrangement joins TRBV12-3 or TRBV12-4 to TRBJ2-2; possibly TRBD2 for D (6 bases). The CDR3 contains 14 residues. V lost 6 bases and J lost 8, with 16 bases in between. CDR3 coding DNA: TGTGCCAGCAGGCCCTCGGAGGGAACTGGGGAGCTGTTTTTT. It is translated as CASRPSEGTGELFF.

Many counts were recorded for this clonotype. This rearrangement joins TRBV27 to TRBJ2-7; D gene unclear. The V end lost 2 bases, the J end lost 2 bases, and 13 bases lay between the germline ends. The CDR3 totals 15 residues. Germline V gives CDR1 MNHEY, CDR2 SMNVEV (reference sequence). The CDR3 DNA sequence: TGTGCCAGCAGTTTAGCACAGCCTTTCACCTACGAGCAGTACTTC. This codes for CASSLAQPFTYEQYF.

This clonotype was seen at least ten times. One end of the junction fails to match germline, which may point to a read error. The chain employs TRBV28 and TRBJ2-3; TRBD2 matches at 9 bases. There are 17 residues in the CDR3. Germline loops: CDR1 MDHEN, CDR2 SYDVKM. The CDR3 region is CTSSGVAGVSPTDTQYF. CDR3 bases: TGTACCAGCAGTGGGGTAGCGGGGGTTTCGCCAACAGATACGCAGTATTTT.

V usage is TRBV7-2 and J usage is TRBJ2-7; TRBD2 matches at 9 bases. Trimming took 4 bases from V and 4 from J; bases not matched to a gene: 5. The CDR3 contains 14 residues. Germline lookup yields CDR1 SGHTA and CDR2 FQGNSA. CDR3 sequence: CASSYPRGGYEQYF. The CDR3 DNA is TGTGCCAGCAGCTACCCGCGGGGGGGATACGAGCAGTACTTC.

At least ten counts were recorded for this clonotype. The chain recombines TRBV7-2 with TRBJ1-6, with D possibly being TRBD1 (6 bases). The V end lost 2 bases, the J end lost 5 bases, and 10 bases lay between the germline ends. The CDR3 runs to 15 residues. Germline V lookup: CDR1 SGHTA, CDR2 FQGNSA. This chain's CDR3 is CASSLRQVDNSPLHF. CDR3 nucleotide sequence: TGTGCCAGCAGCTTAAGACAGGTGGATAATTCACCCCTCCACTTT.

Regarding this clonotype: A much larger clone differs from this one at a single base, so this may be a read error. The V gene is TRBV10-3, the J gene TRBJ2-7, with 14 bases aligning to TRBD2. The CDR3 spans 16 residues. CDR1 and CDR2 (germline): ENHRY, SYGVKD. Germline trimming cut 2 bases from V and 0 bases from J; bases unmatched to any gene: 0. CDR3 in DNA: TGTGCCATCAGTGAGGGACTAGCGGGGGGCTCCTACGAGCAGTACTTC. This translates into CAISEGLAGGSYEQYF.

The chain couples TRBV29-1 to TRBJ2-3, with 13 bases aligning to TRBD2. The CDR3 sequence is 16 residues long. The junction had 6 bases not matched to a gene; V was cut back by 4 bases and J by 2 bases. Per germline, CDR1 SQVTM and CDR2 ANQGSEA. CDR3 DNA sequence: TGCAGCGTTGGGGGGACTAGCGGGGTACTCACAGATACGCAGTATTTT. Its translation is CSVGGTSGVLTDTQYF.